Each of the 16 T cell receptor beta chains below was sequenced from the same sample in a study of T cell responses to AZD1222 COVID-19 vaccine (dated by TCRdb to the early 2020s). The time point label of this sample denotes: about 28 days (+/-7) after the second vaccine dose. To prepare the library, the immunoSEQ multiplex PCR assay was applied. Imported from immuneACCESS, the table was reduced by TCRdb to in-frame sequences with V and J called. These copies leave out some clones; in studies compared against another copy, an unresolved V gene accounts for under half, and the cause of the remainder is not known. Counted in this sample were around 120,000 clones; 85% to 95% of them appeared once. The ten biggest clones cover more than 4.5% of the sample. This sample comprised peripheral blood, obtained 28 days after the second AZD1222 dose. The source is an adult who received the AZD1222 COVID-19 vaccine.

The chain recombines TRBV10-3 with TRBJ2-7, with 7 bases that match TRBD2. The CDR3 spans 15 residues. Germline-derived CDR1 and CDR2 are ENHRY and SYGVKD. V shed 7 bases, J shed 3 bases, and the junction held 12 bases outside the gene matches. The CDR3 region has the DNA TGTGCCATCAAATGTCTAGCGGAGTCTAACTACGAGCAGTACTTC. This gives the protein CAIKCLAESNYEQYF.

The CDR3 loop is CASSLTGHEQYF. The CDR3 DNA reads TGTGCCAGCAGCTTGACAGGGCACGAGCAGTACTTC. This chain joins TRBV7-2 and TRBJ2-7; 7 bases match TRBD1. The CDR3 contains 12 residues. V was clipped by 3 bases and J by 5 bases; unmatched bases: 1. CDR1 is SGHTA and CDR2 is FQGNSA in the germline V gene.

The V call is TRBV30, the J call TRBJ1-1, with D hard to call. V was cut by 1 base and J by 7 bases, with 7 bases left in between. Germline CDR1 and CDR2: GTSNPN and SVGIG (reference sequence). CDR3 length equals 11 residues. The CDR3 region is CAWSDLLEAFF. The CDR3 DNA reads as TGTGCCTGGAGTGATCTCCTTGAAGCTTTCTTT.

The chain has TRBV25-1 and TRBJ2-3; the D gene is possibly TRBD2 (6 bases). Germline values: CDR1 MGHDK, CDR2 SYGVNS. The V end was cut by 6 bases, the J end by 0 bases, with 7 bases between. The CDR3 has 13 residues. The CDR3 DNA reads TGTGCCAGCAGCAGCGGGAGCACAGATACGCAGTATTTT. It yields the protein CASSSGSTDTQYF.

The CDR3 is CASSYLPKGLHQPQHF. In DNA, the CDR3 is TGTGCCAGCAGTTACCTTCCTAAGGGCCTCCATCAGCCCCAGCATTTT. The rearrangement links TRBV6-2 or TRBV6-3 to TRBJ1-5; D ambiguous. Trimming removed 2 bases at V and 5 bases at J, with 16 bases between. Germline CDR1 reads MNHEY; CDR2 reads SVGEGT. This CDR3 region has 16 residues.

The chain uses TRBV7-9 and TRBJ2-2, with D uncertain. This CDR3 is built from 14 residues. Per germline, CDR1 SEHNR and CDR2 FQNEAQ (reference sequence). V was cut by 2 bases and J by 4 bases, with 8 bases left in between. The DNA of the CDR3 is TGTGCCAGCAGCTTACTTCCCGGCACCGGGGAGCTGTTTTTT. As protein: CASSLLPGTGELFF.

The chain combines TRBV6-2 or TRBV6-3 with TRBJ2-4, with 7 bases that match TRBD2. The trim removed 4 bases at V and 6 bases at J, leaving 9 bases unmatched. The CDR3 is made up of 15 amino acids. Per the germline V gene, CDR1 is MNHEY and CDR2 is SVGEGT. The CDR3 protein is CASSLLGTTGNIQYF. For the CDR3, the DNA is TGTGCCAGCAGTTTGCTCGGGACTACGGGAAACATTCAGTACTTC.

The rearrangement uses TRBV5-8 and TRBJ2-1; 10 nucleotides line up with TRBD2. Trimming removed 4 bases from V and 9 bases from J; junction bases left unmatched: 16. From germline, CDR1 is SGHTS and CDR2 YDEGEE. The CDR3 loop spans 17 amino acids. The CDR3 DNA reads as TGTGCCAGCAGCCGGGCCGGATTCGGACTAGCGGTGGGTGAGCAGTTCTTC. Translated: CASSRAGFGLAVGEQFF.

V gene TRBV10-3 combines with J gene TRBJ1-5; D is unresolved. In germline, CDR1 is ENHRY, CDR2 SYGVKD. Trimming stripped 2 bases from V and 0 bases from J, with 5 bases between. This CDR3 is built from 14 residues. CDR3 residues: CAISEDFSNQPQHF. The CDR3 DNA is TGTGCCATCAGTGAGGATTTTAGCAATCAGCCCCAGCATTTT.

The rearrangement links TRBV3-1 (or the pseudogene TRBV3-2) to TRBJ2-1, with 10 bases lining up with TRBD1. V gave up 6 bases and J gave up 8 bases; unmatched junction bases: 7. Germline CDR1 is LGHDT and CDR2 is YNNKEL (reference sequence). The CDR3 contains 14 residues. The CDR3 loop reads CASRRQGAHHEQFF. CDR3 nucleotide sequence: TGTGCCAGCAGGCGACAGGGGGCGCATCATGAGCAGTTCTTC.

The gene calls are TRBV30 and TRBJ1-2, with a weak D call TRBD1 (5 bases). Trimming took off 3 bases at V and 4 bases at J, with 12 bases between the two ends. This CDR3 contains 13 residues. The germline V gene encodes CDR1 GTSNPN and CDR2 SVGIG (reference sequence). The CDR3 nucleotides are TGTGCCTGGAGACAAGGGACCGCCTATGGCTACACCTTC. It yields the protein CAWRQGTAYGYTF.

This clone was seen a few times. The J gene is TRBJ2-5, the V gene TRBV6-2 or TRBV6-3; D might be TRBD2 (6 bases). Trimming cost V 0 bases and J 2 bases, with 10 bases left between them. Germline-derived CDR1 and CDR2 are MNHEY and SVGEGT. The length of the CDR3 is 15 residues. DNA of the CDR3: TGTGCCAGCAGTTACTCGGCCGCGGGGCAAGAGACCCAGTACTTC. Amino acids: CASSYSAAGQETQYF.

V and J are TRBV6-5 and TRBJ2-3; D tentatively fits TRBD1 or TRBD2 (6 bases each). This CDR3 spans 14 amino acids. The germline gives CDR1 MNHEY, CDR2 SVGAGI. V was clipped by 8 bases and J by 3 bases, with 15 bases between them. The CDR3 DNA sequence: TGTGCCAGCGGGGGGCCGGTTGGGACAGATACGCAGTATTTT. This translates into CASGGPVGTDTQYF.

This chain connects TRBV2 to TRBJ2-7, with 9 bases fitting TRBD2. Germline V CDR1 and CDR2: SNHLY, FYNNEI. The CDR3 consists of 14 residues. V was clipped by 2 bases and J by 3 bases; unmatched bases: 2. The CDR3 bases are TGTGCCAGCAGTGAACAGCGGGAGGTCTACGAGCAGTACTTC. Translated: CASSEQREVYEQYF.

This clone has more than one count but fewer than ten. The gene calls are TRBV29-1 and TRBJ2-3; 8 positions match TRBD1. CDR1 is SQVTM and CDR2 is ANQGSEA in the germline V gene. The J segment lost 1 base and the V segment lost 5 bases, leaving 2 bases of the junction unmatched. The CDR3 spans 13 residues. In DNA form, the CDR3 reads TGCAGCGTTACGGGACAGGGCACAGATACGCAGTATTTT. Translation gives CSVTGQGTDTQYF.

This chain connects TRBV12-3 or TRBV12-4 to TRBJ2-7, with 8 nucleotides matching TRBD1. The CDR3 contains 12 residues. In nucleotides, the CDR3 is TGTACCGGACGGACAGGGACCTACGAGCAGTACTTC. Translation: CTGRTGTYEQYF.